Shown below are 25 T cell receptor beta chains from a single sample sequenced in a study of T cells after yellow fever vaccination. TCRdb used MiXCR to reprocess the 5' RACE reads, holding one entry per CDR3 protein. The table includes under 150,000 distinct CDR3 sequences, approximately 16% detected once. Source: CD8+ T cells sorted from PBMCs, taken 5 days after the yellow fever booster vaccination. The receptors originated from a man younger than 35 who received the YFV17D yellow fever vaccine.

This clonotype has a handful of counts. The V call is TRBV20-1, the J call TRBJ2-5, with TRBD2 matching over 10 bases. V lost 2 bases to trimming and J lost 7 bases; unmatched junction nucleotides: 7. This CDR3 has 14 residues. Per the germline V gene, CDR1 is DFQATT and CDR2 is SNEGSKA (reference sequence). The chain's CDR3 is CSARLSGGDTTQYF. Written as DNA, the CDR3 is TGCAGTGCTAGACTGAGCGGGGGGGACACGACCCAGTACTTC.

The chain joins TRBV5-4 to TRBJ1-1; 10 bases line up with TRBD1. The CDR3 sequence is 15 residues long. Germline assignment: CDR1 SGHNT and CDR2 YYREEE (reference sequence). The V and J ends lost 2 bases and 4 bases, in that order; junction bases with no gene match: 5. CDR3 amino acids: CASSFWDRGITEAFF. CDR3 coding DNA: TGTGCCAGCAGCTTCTGGGACAGGGGAATCACTGAAGCTTTCTTT.

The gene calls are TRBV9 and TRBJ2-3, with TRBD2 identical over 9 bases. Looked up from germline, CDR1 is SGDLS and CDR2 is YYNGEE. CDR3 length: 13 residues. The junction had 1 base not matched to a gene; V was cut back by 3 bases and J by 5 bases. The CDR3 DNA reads TGTGCCAGCAGCGGTAGCGGGGGAGATACGCAGTATTTT. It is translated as CASSGSGGDTQYF.

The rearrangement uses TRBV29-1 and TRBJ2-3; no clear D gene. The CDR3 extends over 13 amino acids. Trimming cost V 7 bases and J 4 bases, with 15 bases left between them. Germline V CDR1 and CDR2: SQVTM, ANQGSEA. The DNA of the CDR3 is TGCAGCGCCATAAGGGTGGGCGCAGATACGCAGTATTTT. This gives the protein CSAIRVGADTQYF.

CDR3 sequence reads: CAWSRDPNEQPQHF. For the CDR3, the DNA is TGTGCCTGGAGCCGGGACCCGAACGAACAGCCCCAGCATTTT. V and J are TRBV30 and TRBJ1-5, with D possibly TRBD1 on 5 matching bases. This CDR3 is built from 14 residues. V was pared by 3 bases and J by 7 bases, with 16 bases between. CDR1 and CDR2 from the germline V gene are GTSNPN and SVGIG (reference sequence).

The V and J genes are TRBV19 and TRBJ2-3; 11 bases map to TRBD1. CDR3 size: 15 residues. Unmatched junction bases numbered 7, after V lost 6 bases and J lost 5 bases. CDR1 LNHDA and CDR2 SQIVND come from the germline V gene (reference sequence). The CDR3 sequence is CASSITGTGGDTQYF. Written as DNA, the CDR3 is TGTGCCAGTAGCATTACCGGGACAGGGGGAGATACGCAGTATTTT.

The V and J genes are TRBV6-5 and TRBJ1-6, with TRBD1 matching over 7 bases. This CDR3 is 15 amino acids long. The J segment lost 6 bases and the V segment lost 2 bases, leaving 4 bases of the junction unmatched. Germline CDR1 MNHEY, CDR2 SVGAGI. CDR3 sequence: CASSYVDRANSPLHF. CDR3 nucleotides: TGTGCCAGCAGTTACGTTGACAGGGCTAATTCACCCCTCCACTTT.

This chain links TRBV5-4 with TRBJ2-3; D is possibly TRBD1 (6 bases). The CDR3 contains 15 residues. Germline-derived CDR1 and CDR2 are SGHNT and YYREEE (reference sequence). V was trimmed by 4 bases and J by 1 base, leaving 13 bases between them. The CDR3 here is CASSRGGPGTDTQYF. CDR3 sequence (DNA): TGTGCCAGCAGCCGAGGGGGTCCGGGCACAGATACGCAGTATTTT.

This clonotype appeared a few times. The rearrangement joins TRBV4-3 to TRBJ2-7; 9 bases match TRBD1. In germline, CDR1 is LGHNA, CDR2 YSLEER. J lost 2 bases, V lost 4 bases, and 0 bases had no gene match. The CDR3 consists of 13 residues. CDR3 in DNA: TGCGCCAGCAGCCGGGACAGGGCCTACGAGCAGTACTTC. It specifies CASSRDRAYEQYF.

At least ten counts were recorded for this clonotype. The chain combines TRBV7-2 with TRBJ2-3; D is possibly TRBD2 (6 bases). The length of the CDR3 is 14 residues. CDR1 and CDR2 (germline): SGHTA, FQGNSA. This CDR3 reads CASGRGPEGDTQYF. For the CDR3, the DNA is TGTGCAAGCGGGCGGGGACCCGAGGGAGATACGCAGTATTTT.

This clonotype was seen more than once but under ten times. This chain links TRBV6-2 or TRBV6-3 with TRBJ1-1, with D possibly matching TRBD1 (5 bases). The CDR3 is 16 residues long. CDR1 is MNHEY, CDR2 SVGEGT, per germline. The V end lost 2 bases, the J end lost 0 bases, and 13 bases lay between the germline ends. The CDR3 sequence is CASSYPLSDMNTEAFF. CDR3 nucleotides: TGTGCCAGCAGTTACCCTCTTTCGGACATGAACACTGAAGCTTTCTTT.

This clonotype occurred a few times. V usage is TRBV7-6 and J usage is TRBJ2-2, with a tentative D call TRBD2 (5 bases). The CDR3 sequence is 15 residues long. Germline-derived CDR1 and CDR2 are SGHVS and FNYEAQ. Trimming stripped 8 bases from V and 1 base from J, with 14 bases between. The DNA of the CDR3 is TGTGCCAGCTTCATAGGACGGGGGAACACCGGGGAGCTGTTTTTT. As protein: CASFIGRGNTGELFF. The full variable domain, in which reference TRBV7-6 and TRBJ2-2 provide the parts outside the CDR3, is GAGVSQSPRYKVTKRGQDVALRCDPISGHVSLYWYRQALGQGPEFLTYFNYEAQQDKSGLPNDRFSAERPEGSISTLTIQRTEQRDSAMYRCASFIGRGNTGELFFGEGSRLTVL.

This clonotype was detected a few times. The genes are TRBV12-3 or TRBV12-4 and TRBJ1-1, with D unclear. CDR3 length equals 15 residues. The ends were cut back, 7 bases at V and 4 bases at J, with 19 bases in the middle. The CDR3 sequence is CASTPSGSLSTEAFF. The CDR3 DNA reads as TGTGCCAGCACCCCCTCGGGGAGCCTGTCCACTGAAGCTTTCTTT.

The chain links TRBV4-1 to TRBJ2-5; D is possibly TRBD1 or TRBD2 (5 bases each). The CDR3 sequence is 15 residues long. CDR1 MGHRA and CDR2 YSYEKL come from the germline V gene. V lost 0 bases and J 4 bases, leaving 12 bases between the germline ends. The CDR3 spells CASSQEFGALETQYF. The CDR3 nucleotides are TGCGCCAGCAGCCAAGAATTCGGGGCATTAGAGACCCAGTACTTC.

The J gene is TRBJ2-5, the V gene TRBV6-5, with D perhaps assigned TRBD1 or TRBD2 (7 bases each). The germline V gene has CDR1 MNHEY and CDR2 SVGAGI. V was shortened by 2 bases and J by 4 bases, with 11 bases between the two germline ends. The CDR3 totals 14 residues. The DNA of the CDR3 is TGTGCCAGCAGTTACGGCAGGGGGGGAGAGACCCAGTACTTC. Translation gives CASSYGRGGETQYF.

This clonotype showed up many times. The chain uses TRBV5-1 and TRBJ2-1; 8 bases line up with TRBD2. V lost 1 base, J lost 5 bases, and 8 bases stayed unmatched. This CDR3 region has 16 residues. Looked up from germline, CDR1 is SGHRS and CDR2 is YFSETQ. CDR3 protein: CASSLSGGGQHNEQFF. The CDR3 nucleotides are TGCGCCAGCAGCTTGAGTGGCGGGGGGCAACACAATGAGCAGTTCTTC.

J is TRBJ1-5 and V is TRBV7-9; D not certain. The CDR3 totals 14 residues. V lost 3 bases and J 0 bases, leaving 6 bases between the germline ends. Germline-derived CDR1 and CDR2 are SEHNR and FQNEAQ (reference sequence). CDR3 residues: CASSFTDSNQPQHF. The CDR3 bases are TGTGCCAGCAGCTTTACGGATAGCAATCAGCCCCAGCATTTT.

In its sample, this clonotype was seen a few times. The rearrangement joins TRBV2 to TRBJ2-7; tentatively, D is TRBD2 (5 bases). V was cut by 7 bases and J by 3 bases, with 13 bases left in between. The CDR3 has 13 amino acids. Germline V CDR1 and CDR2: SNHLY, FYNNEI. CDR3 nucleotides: TGTGCCAGCAAAGCCACAGAGGGCTACGAGCAGTACGTC. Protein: CASKATEGYEQYV.

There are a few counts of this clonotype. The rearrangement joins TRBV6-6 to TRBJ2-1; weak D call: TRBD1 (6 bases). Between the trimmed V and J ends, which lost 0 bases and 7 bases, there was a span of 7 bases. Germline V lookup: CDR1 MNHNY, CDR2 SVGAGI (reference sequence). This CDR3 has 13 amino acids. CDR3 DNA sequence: TGTGCCAGCAGTTACTCCCAGGGGAATGAGCAGTTCTTC. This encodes CASSYSQGNEQFF.

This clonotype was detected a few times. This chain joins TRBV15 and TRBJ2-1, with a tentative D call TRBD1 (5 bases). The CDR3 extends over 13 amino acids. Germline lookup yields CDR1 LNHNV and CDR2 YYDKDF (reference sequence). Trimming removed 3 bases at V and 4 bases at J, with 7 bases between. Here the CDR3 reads CATSRQGYNEQFF. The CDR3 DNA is TGTGCCACCAGCAGGCAGGGTTACAATGAGCAGTTCTTC. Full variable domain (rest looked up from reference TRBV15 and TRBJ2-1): DAMVIQNPRYQVTQFGKPVTLSCSQTLNHNVMYWYQQKSSQAPKLLFHYYDKDFNNEADTPDNFQSRRPNTSFCFLDIRSPGLGDTAMYLCATSRQGYNEQFFGPGTRLTVL.

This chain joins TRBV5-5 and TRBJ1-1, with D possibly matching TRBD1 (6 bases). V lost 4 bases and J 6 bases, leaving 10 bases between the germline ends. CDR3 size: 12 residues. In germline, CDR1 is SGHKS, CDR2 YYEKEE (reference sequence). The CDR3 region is CASSRTDAEAFF. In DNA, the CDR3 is TGTGCCAGCAGCCGGACAGATGCTGAAGCTTTCTTT.

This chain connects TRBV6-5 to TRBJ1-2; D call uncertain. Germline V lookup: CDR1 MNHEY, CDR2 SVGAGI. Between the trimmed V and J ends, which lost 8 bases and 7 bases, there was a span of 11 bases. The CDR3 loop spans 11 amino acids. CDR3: CASGRLTGYTF. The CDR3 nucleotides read TGTGCCAGCGGACGGCTGACTGGCTACACCTTC.

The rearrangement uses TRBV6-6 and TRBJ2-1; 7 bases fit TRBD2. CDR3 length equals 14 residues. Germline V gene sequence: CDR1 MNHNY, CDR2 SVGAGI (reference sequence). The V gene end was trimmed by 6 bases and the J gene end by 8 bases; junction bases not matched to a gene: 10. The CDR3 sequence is CASSPGTTIDEQFF. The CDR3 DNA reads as TGTGCCAGCAGCCCCGGGACTACCATTGATGAGCAGTTCTTC.

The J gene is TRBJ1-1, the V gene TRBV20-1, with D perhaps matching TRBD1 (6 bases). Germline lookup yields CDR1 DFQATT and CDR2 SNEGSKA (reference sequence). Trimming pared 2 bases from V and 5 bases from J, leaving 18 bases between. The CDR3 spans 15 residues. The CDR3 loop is CSARQSPGARTEAFF. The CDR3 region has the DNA TGCAGTGCTAGACAATCCCCGGGGGCGCGGACTGAAGCTTTCTTT.

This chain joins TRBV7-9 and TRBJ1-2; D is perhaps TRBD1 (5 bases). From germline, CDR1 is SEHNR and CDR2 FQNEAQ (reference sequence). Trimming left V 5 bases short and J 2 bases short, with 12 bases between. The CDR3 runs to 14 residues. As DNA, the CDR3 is TGTGCCAGCAGCCCGTCGACAGCCAACTATGGCTACACCTTC. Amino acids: CASSPSTANYGYTF.